This T cell receptor (beta chain) comes out of a study of blood T cell repertoires in COVID-19. Study-wide context: The origin of the acute and convalescent COVID-19 samples was the United States, Italy and Spain. From T cells, B-cell-depleted T cells, or PBMCs came the material, which was cDNA or gDNA.

The repertoire was sequenced with immunoSEQ multiplex PCR; TCRdb's copy has only in-frame clones and lacks some. Altogether fewer than 250,000 clones are present, approximately 81% being singletons, with the ten largest covering just under 9%. Everyone who took part was 18 to 89 years old, and they came from some 23 US areas. Participants' own reports of clinical history determined their cohort assignment. V lost 6 bases to trimming and J lost 1 base; unmatched junction nucleotides: 8. The CDR3 has 15 amino acids. Germline loops: CDR1 MDHEN, CDR2 SYDVKM. The source is a woman between 45 and 60 years old with acute COVID-19. The chain is built from TRBV28 and TRBJ2-7; 8 bases fit TRBD2. Sequenced material: PBMCs or T cells enriched from blood (not recorded which). The CDR3 DNA reads as TGTGCCAGCAGAACGACGGGGGGGGTTTCCTACGAGCAGTACTTC. It translates to CASRTTGGVSYEQYF.